This passage covers 22 T cell receptor beta chains from one sample sequenced in a study of CD8+ T cells in alopecia areata. Following extraction, RNA underwent reverse transcription to cDNA, which served as the sequencing template. Here immunoSEQ multiplex PCR was the method, and the copy in TCRdb shows in-frame clones only, minus some. The repertoire consists of 150,000 or so clones, with 50% to 65% occurring once and the leading ten covering approximately 4.8%. Sequencing used CD4+ T cells sorted from blood. These receptors all stem from a human donor in good health.

V is TRBV30 and J is TRBJ1-1; weak D call: TRBD1 (6 bases). Germline V lookup: CDR1 GTSNPN, CDR2 SVGIG (reference sequence). CDR3 length equals 15 residues. Trimming cost V 5 bases and J 0 bases, with 16 bases left between them. The CDR3 nucleotides are TGTGCCTGGCAACCCACAGGGCTTTTGAACACTGAAGCTTTCTTT. Translation gives CAWQPTGLLNTEAFF.

This clone showed up just once. The CDR3 protein is CASSVGGGHGELFF. CDR3 DNA: TGTGCCAGCAGCGTAGGAGGGGGCCACGGGGAGCTGTTTTTT. This chain joins TRBV9 and TRBJ2-2, with 7 bases matching TRBD1. Per germline, CDR1 SGDLS and CDR2 YYNGEE. CDR3 length equals 14 residues. V gave up 0 bases and J gave up 7 bases; unmatched junction bases: 3.

This clone was counted a few times. This rearrangement joins TRBV5-1 to TRBJ2-7, with D perhaps matching TRBD1 (7 bases). The CDR3 has 14 residues. Trimming removed 4 bases from V and 6 bases from J, with 17 bases in between. Germline CDR1 and CDR2: SGHRS and YFSETQ. The CDR3, as DNA: TGCGCCAGCAGCGGAAAGTGGCAGGGGGGCGAGCAGTACTTC. It is translated as CASSGKWQGGEQYF.

This clone was counted a few times. This sequence joins TRBV7-9 and TRBJ1-4, with TRBD1 matching 7 bases. The trim removed 5 bases at V and 8 bases at J, leaving 11 bases unmatched. This CDR3 region has 15 residues. CDR1 and CDR2 from the germline V gene are SEHNR and FQNEAQ (reference sequence). Written as DNA, the CDR3 is TGTGCCAGCAGCGCCTATTCGACAGGGTCAGAAAAACTGTTTTTT. Protein product: CASSAYSTGSEKLFF.

This clone occurred a few times. V is TRBV10-3 and J is TRBJ2-4, with TRBD1 matching over 9 bases. This CDR3 contains 11 residues. V lost 10 bases and J lost 15; bases outside the gene matches: 10. The germline gives CDR1 ENHRY, CDR2 SYGVKD. The CDR3 is CASREDRGWYF. In DNA, the CDR3 is TGTGCCAGCCGAGAGGACAGGGGTTGGTACTTC.

The chain joins TRBV25-1 to TRBJ1-3, with D unclear. The germline CDR1 and CDR2 sequences are MGHDK and SYGVNS. The CDR3 covers 16 residues. Between the trimmed V and J ends, which lost 1 base and 0 bases, there was a span of 10 bases. This CDR3 is CASSEWEGSSGNTIYF. The CDR3 region has the DNA TGTGCCAGCAGTGAATGGGAGGGAAGCTCTGGAAACACCATATATTTT.

This clone was seen just once. The genes are TRBV5-4 and TRBJ2-5; 13 bases match TRBD2. V shed 4 bases and J 5 bases; nucleotides not matched to a gene: 5. CDR1 is SGHNT, CDR2 YYREEE, per germline (reference sequence). This CDR3 has 15 residues. The CDR3 is CASSIGLAGVETQYF. CDR3 nucleotides: TGTGCCAGCAGCATAGGACTAGCGGGAGTGGAGACCCAGTACTTC.

The J gene is TRBJ2-2, the V gene TRBV29-1, with 9 bases fitting TRBD1. Trimming at V came to 7 bases and at J to 4 bases, leaving 10 bases not matched to a gene. In germline, CDR1 is SQVTM, CDR2 ANQGSEA. The length of the CDR3 is 15 residues. The CDR3 loop reads CSASYGQGSTGELFF. In DNA form, the CDR3 reads TGCAGCGCTAGTTATGGACAGGGGAGCACCGGGGAGCTGTTTTTT.

The chain has TRBV28 and TRBJ2-7; D is unclear. The germline V gene has CDR1 MDHEN and CDR2 SYDVKM. Trimming pared 5 bases from V and 0 bases from J, leaving 17 bases between. This CDR3 has 16 amino acids. The CDR3 spells CASSRKDILSSYEQYF. The CDR3 DNA reads as TGTGCCAGCAGTCGGAAAGACATCCTGAGCTCCTACGAGCAGTACTTC.

This clone is classed as medium-sized. The chain uses TRBV9 and TRBJ1-1, with unresolved D. The ends were cut back, 0 bases at V and 1 base at J, with 7 bases in the middle. CDR1 is SGDLS and CDR2 is YYNGEE in the germline V gene. The CDR3 is 14 residues long. CDR3 coding DNA: TGTGCCAGCAGCGTAGGACCGGAGAACACTGAAGCTTTCTTT. Translated: CASSVGPENTEAFF.

CDR3 protein: CSVDLAGNNEQFF. The CDR3 DNA reads as TGCAGCGTTGACCTAGCGGGGAACAATGAGCAGTTCTTC. V gene TRBV29-1 combines with J gene TRBJ2-1; 9 nucleotides match TRBD2. Germline CDR1 and CDR2: SQVTM and ANQGSEA. Germline trimming cut 3 bases from V and 5 bases from J; bases unmatched to any gene: 2. CDR3 length equals 13 residues.

With regard to this clone: Other DNA variants within this sample encode the same CDR3. This rearrangement joins TRBV29-1 to TRBJ2-1; 7 positions match TRBD2. Germline V gives CDR1 SQVTM, CDR2 ANQGSEA. The CDR3 is 14 residues long. Unmatched junction bases numbered 2, after V lost 3 bases and J lost 0 bases. The CDR3 protein is CSVEGGSSYNEQFF. CDR3 DNA: TGCAGCGTTGAGGGCGGGAGCTCCTACAATGAGCAGTTCTTC.

The gene calls are TRBV18 and TRBJ2-4; D possibly uses TRBD1 or TRBD2 (5 bases each). Germline CDR1 KGHSH, CDR2 LQKENI. With 2 bases removed from V and 3 bases from J, the gap between germline ends came to 8 bases. CDR3 length: 14 amino acids. The CDR3 region is CASSPLGDKNIQYF. The CDR3 nucleotides are TGTGCCAGCTCACCATTGGGGGACAAAAACATTCAGTACTTC. The variable domain in full, with the rest retrieved from reference TRBV18 and TRBJ2-4, is NAGVMQNPRHLVRRRGQEARLRCSPMKGHSHVYWYRQLPEEGLKFMVYLQKENIIDESGMPKERFSAEFPKEGPSILRIQQVVRGDSAAYFCASSPLGDKNIQYFGAGTRLSVL.

This clone came up a few times. The chain couples TRBV2 to TRBJ1-5, with a weak D call TRBD1 (6 bases). This CDR3 region has 14 residues. Germline V gene sequence: CDR1 SNHLY, CDR2 FYNNEI. The V and J ends lost 6 bases and 7 bases respectively, with 16 bases between them. CDR3 nucleotide sequence: TGTGCCAGCAGGGGGGACGGACAGACACAGCCCCAGCATTTT. It encodes CASRGDGQTQPQHF.

The chain is built from TRBV30 and TRBJ1-1; D gene uncertain. The CDR3 loop spans 13 amino acids. Germline lookup yields CDR1 GTSNPN and CDR2 SVGIG (reference sequence). Trimming stripped 4 bases from V and 0 bases from J, with 9 bases between. In nucleotides, the CDR3 is TGTGCCTGGACGACTGGGCTGAACACTGAAGCTTTCTTT. It encodes CAWTTGLNTEAFF.

The chain links TRBV28 to TRBJ1-5; D uncertain. CDR3 size: 16 residues. Trimming cost V 6 bases and J 5 bases, with 20 bases left between them. Germline V CDR1 and CDR2: MDHEN, SYDVKM. Here the CDR3 DNA reads TGTGCCAGCAGCTCCCTGAGTATATTCCTTGATCAGCCCCAGCATTTT. It is translated as CASSSLSIFLDQPQHF.

This clone was seen more than once but under ten times. The chain joins TRBV28 to TRBJ2-6, with no clear D. CDR3 size: 13 residues. V dropped 6 bases and J dropped 1 base, with 4 bases sitting between them. Per germline, CDR1 MDHEN and CDR2 SYDVKM. CDR3 loop: CASRESGANVLTF. The DNA of the CDR3 is TGTGCCAGCAGGGAGTCTGGGGCCAACGTCCTGACTTTC.

The chain has TRBV19 and TRBJ2-7; a possible D gene is TRBD1 (6 bases). Between the trimmed V and J ends, which lost 3 bases and 0 bases, there was a span of 12 bases. Germline CDR1 LNHDA, CDR2 SQIVND (reference sequence). The CDR3 totals 15 residues. The DNA of the CDR3 is TGTGCCAGTAGTATCCCCGGACAGAACTCCTACGAGCAGTACTTC. Its translation: CASSIPGQNSYEQYF.

The gene calls are TRBV29-1 and TRBJ1-3; no firm D call. V lost 5 bases and J lost 4, with 12 bases in between. Germline V gene lookup returns CDR1 SQVTM and CDR2 ANQGSEA. This CDR3 spans 13 amino acids. The DNA of the CDR3 is TGCAGCGTTCTCCTCCTCAGGGGAAACACCATATATTTT. This sequence encodes CSVLLLRGNTIYF.

Concerning this clone itself: In the same sample, other DNA sequences code for this CDR3. The chain couples TRBV20-1 to TRBJ2-5; no firm D call. CDR1 DFQATT and CDR2 SNEGSKA come from the germline V gene (reference sequence). The CDR3 sequence is 11 residues long. V was shortened by 0 bases and J by 4 bases, with 3 bases between the two germline ends. Here the CDR3 DNA reads TGCAGTGCTAGAGATAGAGAGACCCAGTACTTC. This encodes CSARDRETQYF.

The chain links TRBV6-4 to TRBJ2-1; D assignment may be TRBD1 or TRBD2 (5 bases each). The V gene lost 4 bases and the J gene lost 10 bases, with 17 bases spanning the gap. Per germline, CDR1 MRHNA and CDR2 SNTAGT. CDR3 length: 14 residues. As DNA, the CDR3 is TGTGCCAGCAGTGCCTTAGAGGGGCTTGGAGAGCAGTTCTTC. Protein: CASSALEGLGEQFF.

Comments on this clone: Distinct nucleotide sequences in the sample also encode this CDR3. This sequence joins TRBV29-1 and TRBJ2-5; D not resolved. The CDR3 is made up of 11 amino acids. Germline assignment: CDR1 SQVTM and CDR2 ANQGSEA. Trimming removed 2 bases at V and 5 bases at J, with 6 bases between. CDR3 DNA: TGCAGCGTTGAAAGTGGGGAGACCCAGTACTTC. It translates to CSVESGETQYF.